Listed below are T cell receptor beta chains from one sample, sequenced in a study of cytomegalovirus exposure and HLA in healthy donors. Using immunoSEQ multiplex PCR, the repertoire was profiled, and TCRdb retains in-frame clones only, with some absent. Of about 190,000 clones in the sample, about four fifths are singletons; the top ten hold about 5.6%. The sequenced sample was PBMCs. These receptors were collected from a woman aged 30 to 39 in good health and CMV-seropositive. CDR3s include the opening cysteine and the closing phenylalanine or tryptophan. A D gene is named only where the DNA matches it firmly. Clone size appears in some rows only: once, few, many, or a class for an expanded clone.

V gene	clone size	J gene	D gene	CDR3 protein	CDR3 DNA
TRBV5-4	-	TRBJ1-3	-	CASSPRGAFSGNTIYF	TGTGCCAGCAGCCCCCGGGGGGCCTTCTCTGGAAACACCATATATTTT
TRBV28	few	TRBJ2-5	-	CAISTGRVGTQYF	TGTGCCATATCGACAGGCCGTGTAGGGACCCAGTACTTC
TRBV11-2	-	TRBJ1-6	TRBD1	CASSSSGTGPSPLHF	TGTGCCAGCAGCTCCTCCGGGACAGGGCCTTCACCCCTCCACTTT
TRBV7-2	-	TRBJ2-1	TRBD1	CASVRGSSYNEQFF	TGTGCCAGCGTCAGGGGGAGCTCCTACAATGAGCAGTTCTTC
TRBV7-9	-	TRBJ1-4	-	CASSPPGTDYEKLFF	TGTGCCAGCAGCCCGCCGGGGACTGATTATGAAAAACTGTTTTTT
TRBV27	-	TRBJ1-1	-	CASSPRGAWRNTEAFF	TGTGCCAGCAGTCCGCGGGGGGCGTGGAGGAACACTGAAGCTTTCTTT
TRBV10-3	-	TRBJ1-4	-	CAISVGLGKGEKLFF	TGTGCCATCAGTGTGGGACTAGGGAAGGGTGAAAAACTGTTTTTT
TRBV7-9	-	TRBJ1-1	TRBD1	CASSSPQGRLNTEAFF	TGTGCCAGCAGCTCCCCACAGGGGCGTTTGAACACTGAAGCTTTCTTT
TRBV4-1	-	TRBJ1-2	-	CASSHQTGSGYTF	TGCGCCAGCAGCCATCAAACAGGGTCGGGCTACACCTTC
TRBV11-2	-	TRBJ2-3	-	CASSPGEATQYF	TGTGCCAGCAGCCCCGGGGAGGCTACGCAGTATTTT
TRBV6-5	-	TRBJ2-1	TRBD2	CASSGGLAVRNEQFF	TGTGCCAGCAGTGGCGGACTAGCGGTCAGGAATGAGCAGTTCTTC
TRBV6-1	-	TRBJ1-5	-	CASSDRVNQPQHF	TGTGCCAGCAGTGATCGGGTCAATCAGCCCCAGCATTTT
TRBV11-2	-	TRBJ2-1	TRBD2	CASRLAALPSNEQFF	TGTGCCAGCCGACTAGCGGCCCTCCCGAGCAATGAGCAGTTCTTC
TRBV19	-	TRBJ1-4	-	CASTPDRDNEKLFF	TGTGCCAGTACCCCGGACAGAGATAATGAAAAACTGTTTTTT